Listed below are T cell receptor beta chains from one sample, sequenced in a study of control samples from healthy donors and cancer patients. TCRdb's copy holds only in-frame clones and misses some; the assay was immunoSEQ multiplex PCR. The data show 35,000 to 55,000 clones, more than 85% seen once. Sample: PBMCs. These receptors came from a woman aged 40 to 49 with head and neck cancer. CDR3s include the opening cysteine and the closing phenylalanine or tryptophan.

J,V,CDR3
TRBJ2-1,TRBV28,CASRSGAVGPLYNEQFF
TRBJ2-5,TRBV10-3,CASRGTEQETQYF
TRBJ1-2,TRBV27,CASSLWGGNYGYTF
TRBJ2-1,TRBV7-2,CASSLLAGGQGEQFF
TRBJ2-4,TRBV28,CASSSPPWGVKTGFAKNIQYF
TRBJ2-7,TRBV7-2,CASSRAGTSYEQYF
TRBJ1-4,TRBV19,CASSNPLGATNEKLFF
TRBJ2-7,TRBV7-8,CASSLAWQGRDEQYF
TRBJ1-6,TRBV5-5,CASSLATGGGLSPLHF
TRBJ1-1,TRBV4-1,CASSQEQVKTEAFF
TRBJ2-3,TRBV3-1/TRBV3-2,CASSRTGGADTQYF
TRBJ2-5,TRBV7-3,CASSLMAGSETQYF
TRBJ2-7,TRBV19,CASSKLAGDEQYF
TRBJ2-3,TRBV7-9,CASSLGLYSGSGDTQYF